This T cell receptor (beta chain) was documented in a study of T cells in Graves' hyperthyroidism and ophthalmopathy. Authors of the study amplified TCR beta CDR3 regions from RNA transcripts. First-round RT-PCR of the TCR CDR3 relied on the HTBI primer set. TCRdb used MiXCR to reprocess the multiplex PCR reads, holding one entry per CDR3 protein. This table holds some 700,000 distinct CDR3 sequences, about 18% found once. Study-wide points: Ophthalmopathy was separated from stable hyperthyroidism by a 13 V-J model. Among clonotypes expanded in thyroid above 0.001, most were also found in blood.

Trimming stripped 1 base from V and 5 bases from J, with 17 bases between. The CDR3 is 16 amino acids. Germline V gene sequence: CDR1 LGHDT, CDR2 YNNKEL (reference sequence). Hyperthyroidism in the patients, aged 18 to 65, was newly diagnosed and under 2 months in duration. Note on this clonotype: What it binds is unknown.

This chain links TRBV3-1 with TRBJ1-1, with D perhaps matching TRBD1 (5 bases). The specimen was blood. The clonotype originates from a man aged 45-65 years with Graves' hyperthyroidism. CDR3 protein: CASSQVGRSGGTEAFF. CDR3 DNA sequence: TGTGCCAGCAGCCAAGTGGGACGCTCTGGCGGGACTGAAGCTTTCTTT.